These 32 T cell receptor beta chains were sequenced from one sample in a study of shared clonotypes between healthy human individuals. The protocol was immunoSEQ multiplex PCR, while the TCRdb copy is restricted to in-frame clones and leaves out a portion. The sample includes fewer than 1.4 million clones, about 80% of them seen just once. Sequencing was done on a sample of memory CD4+ T cells from PBMCs. Subset reported: CD45RA-negative fraction. These receptor sequences come from a man aged 18-30 years in good health. Some clones in this sample may be carry-over from other donors' samples.

This clone was seen a few times. This sequence joins TRBV28 and TRBJ1-1, with 7 bases lining up with TRBD1. Per the germline V gene, CDR1 is MDHEN and CDR2 is SYDVKM. This CDR3 contains 14 residues. The trim removed 5 bases at V and 7 bases at J, leaving 10 bases unmatched. CDR3 residues: CASSTPTGVNEAFF. As DNA, the CDR3 is TGTGCCAGCAGTACCCCCACAGGGGTGAATGAAGCTTTCTTT. Full variable domain (missing parts from reference TRBV28 and TRBJ1-1): DVKVTQSSRYLVKRTGEKVFLECVQDMDHENMFWYRQDPGLGLRLIYFSYDVKMKEKGDIPEGYSVSREKKERFSLILESASTNQTSMYLCASSTPTGVNEAFFGQGTRLTVV.

This clone was seen only once. The genes are TRBV27 and TRBJ2-1, with 9 bases aligning to TRBD2. Unmatched junction bases numbered 12, after V lost 6 bases and J lost 0 bases. This CDR3 contains 18 residues. CDR1 is MNHEY and CDR2 is SMNVEV in the germline V gene (reference sequence). The CDR3 protein is CASRTSRGGSSSYNEQFF. The CDR3, as DNA: TGTGCCAGCAGGACCTCGCGGGGGGGGTCGAGCTCCTACAATGAGCAGTTCTTC.

This clone was recorded a few times. The rearrangement joins TRBV7-3 to TRBJ1-5; 7 bases map to TRBD1. Germline-derived CDR1 and CDR2 are SGHTA and FQGTGA. The CDR3 is 14 residues long. J gave up 6 bases and V 0 bases, and 2 bases lay outside the gene matches. The CDR3 bases are TGTGCCAGCAGCTTAACGGCAGGGGGTCAGCCCCAGCATTTT. The encoded protein is CASSLTAGGQPQHF.

The V and J genes are TRBV2 and TRBJ1-1, with 8 bases lining up with TRBD1. The CDR3 has 14 amino acids. CDR1 is SNHLY and CDR2 is FYNNEI in the germline V gene. V shed 6 bases and J 3 bases; nucleotides not matched to a gene: 6. The CDR3 protein is CASSGQGRYTEAFF. The CDR3 DNA is TGTGCCAGCAGCGGACAGGGAAGATACACTGAAGCTTTCTTT. Combining the CDR3 with reference TRBV2 and TRBJ1-1 gives the whole variable domain EPEVTQTPSHQVTQMGQEVILRCVPISNHLYFYWYRQILGQKVEFLVSFYNNEISEKSEIFDDQFSVERPDGSNFTLKIRSTKLEDSAMYFCASSGQGRYTEAFFGQGTRLTVV.

The chain is built from TRBV30 and TRBJ2-5; TRBD1 aligns across 8 bases. V lost 5 bases to trimming and J lost 5 bases; unmatched junction nucleotides: 4. This CDR3 has 12 residues. Germline CDR1 and CDR2: GTSNPN and SVGIG (reference sequence). CDR3 amino acids: CAWAGGSETQYF. The CDR3 DNA is TGTGCCTGGGCAGGGGGCTCTGAGACCCAGTACTTC. The full variable domain, completed using reference TRBV30 and TRBJ2-5, is SQTIHQWPATLVQPVGSPLSLECTVEGTSNPNLYWYRQAAGRGLQLLFYSVGIGQISSEVPQNLSASRPQDRQFILSSKKLLLSDSGFYLCAWAGGSETQYFGPGTRLLVL.

The V call is TRBV7-9, the J call TRBJ1-4, with D unresolved. From germline, CDR1 is SEHNR and CDR2 FQNEAQ (reference sequence). V lost 4 bases, J lost 8 bases, and 17 bases lay in between. The CDR3 is 15 amino acids. CDR3 DNA sequence: TGTGCCAGCAGCTACAGACACGGCGGAGGAGAAAAACTGTTTTTT. This codes for CASSYRHGGGEKLFF.

The chain links TRBV18 to TRBJ1-5, with a tentative D call TRBD1 (6 bases). This CDR3 has 14 residues. Trimming cost V 1 base and J 4 bases, with 8 bases left between them. CDR1 is KGHSH, CDR2 LQKENI, per germline. The CDR3 DNA reads as TGTGCCAGCTCACCACGGGGGCCAAATCAGCCCCAGCATTTT. Amino acids: CASSPRGPNQPQHF.

The V call is TRBV28, the J call TRBJ2-5, with TRBD1 identical over 10 bases. The J segment lost 3 bases and the V segment lost 3 bases, leaving 7 bases of the junction unmatched. The CDR3 loop spans 16 amino acids. Per the germline V gene, CDR1 is MDHEN and CDR2 is SYDVKM. The CDR3: CASSFLKTGGKETQYF. CDR3 coding DNA: TGTGCCAGCAGTTTCCTCAAGACAGGGGGCAAAGAGACCCAGTACTTC.

V gene TRBV9 combines with J gene TRBJ2-2, with 8 bases lining up with TRBD2. Germline CDR1 reads SGDLS; CDR2 reads YYNGEE. With V trimmed by 4 bases and J by 0 bases, 8 bases remained unmatched. The CDR3 sequence is 17 residues long. CDR3 bases: TGTGCCAGCAGCCTTCGAGCTAGCGGGTCGAACACCGGGGAGCTGTTTTTT. Amino acids: CASSLRASGSNTGELFF.

On this clone: Other nucleotide sequences in the sample specify the same CDR3. The chain's CDR3 is CASSPRSTGELFF. The CDR3 coding sequence is TGTGCCAGCAGCCCCCGAAGCACCGGGGAGCTGTTTTTT. V is TRBV7-9 and J is TRBJ2-2; D not certain. There are 13 residues in the CDR3. Between the trimmed V and J ends, which lost 5 bases and 4 bases, there was a span of 8 bases. The germline CDR1 and CDR2 sequences are SEHNR and FQNEAQ (reference sequence).

The chain joins TRBV6-4 to TRBJ1-2; D remains unclear. V lost 6 bases, J lost 8 bases, and 13 bases lay in between. Germline loops: CDR1 MRHNA, CDR2 SNTAGT. The CDR3 contains 12 residues. This chain's CDR3 is CASSVRGKGYTF. In nucleotides, the CDR3 is TGTGCCAGCAGCGTGAGAGGGAAAGGCTACACCTTC.

This clone was seen more than once but under ten times. The V call is TRBV2, the J call TRBJ2-7, with D perhaps assigned TRBD1 or TRBD2 (5 bases each). V was cut by 7 bases and J by 2 bases, with 15 bases left in between. In germline, CDR1 is SNHLY, CDR2 FYNNEI. This CDR3 has 14 residues. For the CDR3, the DNA is TGTGCCAGCAAGCAAGACGGGGACCCCTACGAGCAGTACTTC. Translating it yields CASKQDGDPYEQYF.

The chain recombines TRBV2 with TRBJ1-1; tentative D call: TRBD1 (6 bases). The CDR3 spans 14 residues. Trimming pared 2 bases from V and 4 bases from J, leaving 11 bases between. Germline V gene data show CDR1 as SNHLY and CDR2 as FYNNEI. The CDR3 DNA reads TGTGCCAGCAGTGAAAACAGGGTTAGCACTGAAGCTTTCTTT. Its protein is CASSENRVSTEAFF.

The chain uses TRBV11-1 and TRBJ1-2; 10 bases are shared with TRBD1. The CDR3 length is 14 residues. Germline V lookup: CDR1 SGHAT, CDR2 FQDESV (reference sequence). J gave up 4 bases and V 5 bases, and 4 bases lay outside the gene matches. The CDR3 region is CASSIRTGGYGYTF. CDR3 coding DNA: TGTGCCAGCAGCATTCGGACAGGGGGCTATGGCTACACCTTC.

This clone has a handful of counts. The chain joins TRBV20-1 to TRBJ1-2; TRBD1 might be the D (5 bases). The CDR3 sequence is 11 residues long. Germline V gene lookup returns CDR1 DFQATT and CDR2 SNEGSKA (reference sequence). CDR3 amino acids: CSNGGTYGYTF. The CDR3 DNA is TGCAGCAATGGGGGAACCTATGGCTACACCTTC.

V usage is TRBV19 and J usage is TRBJ2-1, with D perhaps matching TRBD1 or TRBD2 (5 bases each). V lost 6 bases and J 3 bases, leaving 12 bases between the germline ends. Germline V gives CDR1 LNHDA, CDR2 SQIVND (reference sequence). This CDR3 spans 14 amino acids. CDR3: CASRPGLGYNEQFF. For the CDR3, the DNA is TGTGCCAGTAGACCGGGGCTAGGCTACAATGAGCAGTTCTTC.

A note on this clone: Additional DNA sequences in this sample encode the identical CDR3. The gene calls are TRBV5-1 and TRBJ2-2; D not certain. The CDR3 length is 14 residues. Between the trimmed V and J ends, which lost 0 bases and 2 bases, there was a span of 5 bases. Per germline, CDR1 SGHRS and CDR2 YFSETQ. The CDR3 DNA follows: TGCGCCAGCAGCTTGGGCCAAAACACCGGGGAGCTGTTTTTT. Translated: CASSLGQNTGELFF.

The rearrangement links TRBV5-8 to TRBJ1-1; D is perhaps TRBD1 (5 bases). The CDR3 spans 11 residues. V gave up 6 bases and J gave up 11 bases, with 14 bases separating them. Germline V lookup: CDR1 SGHTS, CDR2 YDEGEE. The CDR3 loop reads CASILWDEAFF. The CDR3, as DNA: TGTGCCAGCATCTTATGGGACGAGGCTTTCTTT.

This clone showed up just once. The rearrangement joins TRBV29-1 to TRBJ1-4, with a possible D match to TRBD1 (6 bases). The germline V gene has CDR1 SQVTM and CDR2 ANQGSEA. Trimming pared 8 bases from V and 5 bases from J, leaving 15 bases between. The CDR3 sequence is 13 residues long. CDR3 amino acids: CSFAQGGNEKLFF. For the CDR3, the DNA is TGCAGCTTCGCACAGGGTGGAAATGAAAAACTGTTTTTT. Full variable domain (remainder filled in from reference TRBV29-1 and TRBJ1-4): SAVISQKPSRDICQRGTSLTIQCQVDSQVTMMFWYRQQPGQSLTLIATANQGSEATYESGFVIDKFPISRPNLTFSTLTVSNMSPEDSSIYLCSFAQGGNEKLFFGSGTQLSVL.

The rearrangement uses TRBV28 and TRBJ2-7, with D possibly TRBD1 on 6 matching bases. The CDR3 runs to 14 residues. The V end was cut by 2 bases, the J end by 3 bases, with 11 bases between. Looked up from germline, CDR1 is MDHEN and CDR2 is SYDVKM. The DNA for the CDR3 is TGTGCCAGCAGTTTAGTTGGACAGATCTACGAGCAGTACTTC. Amino acid sequence: CASSLVGQIYEQYF.

As to this clone: A much larger clone differs from this one at a single base, so this may be a read error. This chain uses TRBV7-9 with TRBJ2-3; either TRBD1 or TRBD2 may supply D (5 bases each). Germline-derived CDR1 and CDR2 are SEHNR and FQNEAQ (reference sequence). The germline V and J ends were trimmed by 4 bases and 0 bases, with 5 bases remaining between them. The CDR3 has 13 residues. Here the CDR3 reads CASSWDSTDTQYF. CDR3 sequence (DNA): TGTGCCAGCAGCTGGGACAGCACAGATACGCAGTATTTT.

This clone is a singleton in its sample. The V gene is TRBV28, the J gene TRBJ2-3; D gene uncertain. The germline gives CDR1 MDHEN, CDR2 SYDVKM. This CDR3 is built from 12 residues. Trimming left V 3 bases short and J 5 bases short, with 6 bases between. The CDR3 loop reads CASSFLLDTQYF. In DNA, the CDR3 is TGTGCCAGCAGTTTCTTACTAGATACGCAGTATTTT.

There are many counts of this clone. The chain employs TRBV9 and TRBJ2-2, with 7 bases matching TRBD2. The germline V gene has CDR1 SGDLS and CDR2 YYNGEE. The CDR3 spans 15 residues. Germline trimming cut 4 bases from V and 5 bases from J; bases unmatched to any gene: 8. CDR3 DNA: TGTGCCAGCAGCAAGGAGCGGGACCCGACCGGGGAGCTGTTTTTT. It translates to CASSKERDPTGELFF.

The CDR3 region has the DNA TGTGCCAGCAGTGTGGGAGGGGGCGAGCAGTTCTTC. Amino acids: CASSVGGGEQFF. The V gene is TRBV2, the J gene TRBJ2-1; D possibly uses TRBD1 or TRBD2 (7 bases each). The CDR3 extends over 12 amino acids. Germline CDR1 SNHLY, CDR2 FYNNEI. Trimming removed 4 bases at V and 10 bases at J, with 11 bases between.

The J gene is TRBJ2-7, the V gene TRBV13; TRBD2 matches 9 bases. In germline, CDR1 is PRHDT, CDR2 FYEKMQ (reference sequence). With 8 bases clipped from V and 4 bases from J, the junction kept 9 bases outside the gene matches. This CDR3 has 14 amino acids. CDR3 sequence (DNA): TGTGCCAGCCAGCTTAGGAGCGGGAGGTACGAGCAGTACTTC. Its translation: CASQLRSGRYEQYF.

With respect to this clone: Just one base apart from a much larger clone, this may be a read error. The chain combines TRBV28 with TRBJ2-7; 7 positions agree with TRBD1. Germline CDR1 is MDHEN and CDR2 is SYDVKM. The CDR3 has 12 residues. V gave up 6 bases and J gave up 4 bases; unmatched junction bases: 3. The CDR3 bases are TGTGCCAGCAGGGACAGGCTTTACGAGCAGTACTTC. Translated, it gives CASRDRLYEQYF.

This chain links TRBV7-2 with TRBJ2-7; 12 nucleotides align to TRBD2. The V segment lost 5 bases and the J segment 7 bases; nucleotides outside the gene matches: 6. The CDR3 contains 14 residues. CDR1 SGHTA and CDR2 FQGNSA come from the germline V gene. The CDR3 DNA is TGTGCCAGCAGCCCTAGCGGGAGGGCCTTGGAGCAGTACTTC. Translated, it gives CASSPSGRALEQYF.

The chain carries TRBV28 and TRBJ1-2, with 7 bases identical to TRBD1. The CDR3 sequence is 15 residues long. In germline, CDR1 is MDHEN, CDR2 SYDVKM. Trimming took 3 bases from V and 1 from J; bases not matched to a gene: 5. The DNA for the CDR3 is TGTGCCAGCAGTTTGAGGAACAGGGGTAACTATGGCTACACCTTC. Its protein is CASSLRNRGNYGYTF.

V is TRBV5-6 and J is TRBJ1-1; D remains unclear. The V end lost 0 bases, the J end lost 2 bases, and 8 bases lay between the germline ends. Germline lookup yields CDR1 SGHDT and CDR2 YYEEEE. The CDR3 is made up of 14 amino acids. CDR3 residues: CASSLVTTNTEAFF. The CDR3 DNA reads TGTGCCAGCAGCTTGGTCACGACAAACACTGAAGCTTTCTTT. The full variable domain, rest sourced from reference TRBV5-6 and TRBJ1-1, is DAGVTQSPTHLIKTRGQQVTLRCSPKSGHDTVSWYQQALGQGPQFIFQYYEEEERQRGNFPDRFSGHQFPNYSSELNVNALLLGDSALYLCASSLVTTNTEAFFGQGTRLTVV.

The chain employs TRBV28 and TRBJ1-2; no reliable D call. The length of the CDR3 is 13 residues. The germline V gene has CDR1 MDHEN and CDR2 SYDVKM. Between the trimmed V and J ends, which lost 3 bases and 4 bases, there was a span of 9 bases. The CDR3 DNA sequence: TGTGCCAGCAGTTTCCCTCGGTTCTATGGCTACACCTTC. It translates to CASSFPRFYGYTF.

The genes are TRBV4-2 and TRBJ2-6; D might be TRBD1 (6 bases). With 5 bases removed from V and 0 bases from J, the gap between germline ends came to 20 bases. The CDR3 runs to 19 residues. Germline CDR1 is LGHNA and CDR2 is YNFKEQ. The DNA of the CDR3 is TGTGCCAGCAGCGTTCGGGACACCCTATCCCTCTCTGGGGCCAACGTCCTGACTTTC. Translation: CASSVRDTLSLSGANVLTF.

V usage is TRBV11-2 and J usage is TRBJ2-5; D gene unclear. Germline CDR1 SGHAT, CDR2 FQNNGV. The V end was cut by 1 base, the J end by 4 bases, with 7 bases between. The CDR3 has 13 residues. Here the CDR3 reads CASSLGTTETQYF. The DNA for the CDR3 is TGTGCCAGCAGCTTAGGCACTACAGAGACCCAGTACTTC.